The clone carrying this TCR beta chain occurred once. Clones were sequenced by immunoSEQ multiplex PCR, and TCRdb holds only the in-frame ones, with some missing. The profile shows more than 140,000 clones, approximately 94% of them singletons. The V gene lost 0 bases and the J gene lost 7 bases, with 17 bases spanning the gap. This CDR3 is 17 amino acids long. The germline gives CDR1 SGHRS, CDR2 YFSETQ. This record comes from a study of control samples from healthy donors and cancer patients. The chain employs TRBV5-1 and TRBJ1-6; D is possibly TRBD1 (6 bases). The sequence derives from a middle-aged man in good health. What was sequenced was blood. In DNA form, the CDR3 reads TGCGCCAGCAGCTTGGAGTCACAGGGAAGGAGAAATTCACCCCTCCACTTT. Translated: CASSLESQGRRNSPLHF.